The entry that follows covers one TCR beta chain sequence. The table lists this clonotype with many counts. The specificity of this receptor is unknown. Base qualities were left out, and no much larger clone turns up one base away. This entry is derived from a study of regulatory T cells in long-lasting Graves disease (dated by TCRdb to the early 2020s). With regard to the full study: Antithyroid drugs had been taken for less than 3 months by newly diagnosed Graves' disease patients. A total of some 35 samples underwent TCR sequencing, from around 13 patients with persistent Graves' disease and 20 or so patients with newly diagnosed Graves' disease. The study took place in China and was registered as a clinical trial. Persistent Graves' disease patients were compared with newly diagnosed Graves' disease patients by peripheral blood TCR sequencing and RNA sequencing.

Study-wide conclusions, independent of this receptor: Compared with newly diagnosed patients, patients with persistent Graves' disease had lower TCR Shannon entropy and fewer highly expanded clones, which suggests clonal expansion. Preferential use of TRBV28, TRBJ1-2 and TRBJ2-5 was observed in persistent disease, whereas TRBV20-1 and TRBJ2-1 were favored in newly diagnosed disease. Peripheral blood alone was examined, since thyroid tissue, which constituted the primary lesion, could not be accessed. Sequencing and analysis were limited to the TCR beta chain. More public clonotypes were shared among persistent patients (2,741) than among newly diagnosed patients (966). The authors noted that the small sample size was a limitation that may lower accuracy.

Trimming at the junction amounts to 5 bases on V and 0 bases on J, and the germline ends lie 12 bases apart. The germline V gene encodes CDR1 SGHTA and CDR2 FQGTGA. The CDR3 spans 15 residues, from the cysteine through the phenylalanine. Only the CDR3 region is kept as DNA, spanning 45 bases read in frame from base 1. Library preparation employed multiplex PCR. TCRdb lists the instrument as Illumina HiSeq 4000. iRepertoire HTBI primers and Arm-PCR amplification of CDR3 regions were used to construct TCR beta libraries. Before sequencing, the PCR products went through gel purification. The published analysis was carried out like this. A total of 60 to 80 TRBV and approximately 13 TRBJ segments were identified across samples and were used for gene usage analysis of CDR3 amino acid clonotypes. Filtered high-quality paired reads were merged into contigs using COPE and FqMerger. BLAST was used to align contigs to IMGT TRBV, TRBD and TRBJ reference genes, with CDR3 defined following IMGT. Any clonotype with a frequency above 0.1% was classified as a highly expanded clone. Shannon entropy was used to measure repertoire diversity, and the Gini coefficient was used to measure V-J evenness. A clonotype was considered public if more than one individual shared it. TCRdb reanalyzed the raw reads on its own, using fastp at Q25 for trimming and MiXCR for clone calling, and kept in-frame beta chains. A single entry per CDR3 protein holds the most common genes and DNA from its merged rows. These V and J calls derive from TCRdb rather than the authors' analysis. This sample is represented by over 400,000 distinct CDR3 sequences; 14% of them were singletons. Approximately 17% of the sample is in the top ten clones.

In light of the paper, this sample's time point label describes: newly diagnosed GD, antithyroid drugs for less than 3 months. RNA was extracted from PBMCs in TRIzol for both TCR sequencing and RNA sequencing. The diagnosis of Graves' disease followed American Thyroid Association guidelines. Recruitment of patients was carried out at an endocrinology department in Xi'an, China. Each patient gave 8.5 to 9.5 milliliters of peripheral blood, collected in an EDTA anticoagulant tube. Ficoll Paque Plus density gradient separation was used to isolate PBMCs, and no additional T cell sorting was done. RNA quality was checked with an Agilent 2100 Bioanalyzer and agarose gel, and concentration with a NanoDrop 2000. These same data were also listed under a study on T cells in Graves' hyperthyroidism and ophthalmopathy. The second paper states: Graves' hyperthyroidism was defined as stable when no progression to ophthalmopathy occurred over 18 months of follow-up. Hyperthyroidism patients were newly diagnosed, with disease duration under 2 months, and aged 18 to 65 years. The study excluded patients with uncontrolled infections, other autoimmune diseases, pregnancy or lactation. Clinical symptoms, serum thyroxine and TRAb, thyroid ultrasound, and orbital computed tomography formed the basis for the diagnoses. A first-round RT-PCR of the TCR CDR3 used the HTBI primer set with the Qiagen OneStep RT-PCR kit. Blood samples also contained most of the expanded thyroid clonotypes (frequency above 0.001), which suggests that blood repertoires may reflect thyroid immune responses. A 13 V-J signature model separated ophthalmopathy from stable hyperthyroidism, with approximately 87% sensitivity and roughly 81% specificity in cross-validation and 80%/75% in testing. In validation, the model predicted progression to ophthalmopathy a median of about 6 months before onset, with around 70% sensitivity and about 72% specificity. To identify distinguishing TCR V-J signatures, a discovery cohort of about 100 patients was used, comprising 43 with Graves' ophthalmopathy and roughly 60 with stable Graves' hyperthyroidism. Prospective prediction of ophthalmopathy was tested in an independent validation cohort consisting of some 18 hyperthyroidism patients and 15 or so patients who later progressed to ophthalmopathy. For training and testing, the 100 or so patients in the discovery cohort were randomly divided in a 7:3 ratio. In addition, the study compared T-cell repertoires in thyroid tissue and in blood from six Graves' hyperthyroidism patients. After sampling, hyperthyroidism patients received methimazole starting at 30 mg daily, and ophthalmopathy patients received high-dose intravenous methylprednisolone. A second multiplex PCR round built the libraries, followed by size selection and purification. Libraries were sequenced paired-end with 100 bp reads on an Illumina HiSeq2000. SOAPnuke was used to process the raw data, removing reads that contained adapters or uncalled bases, had a mean Phred below 15, or lacked an exact match to the constant primer or identifier. COPE v1.2.5 was used to merge the high-quality paired reads, and each unique nucleotide sequence was defined as a clonotype. MiTCR v1.1 was used to align clonotypes to the IMGT TRBV, TRBD and TRBJ reference segments. Analysis was restricted to V-J combinations with a frequency above 0.0001, which covered approximately 99% of repertoires. A TCS score was defined as the ratio of F50 (clonal expansion) to E x V (chaos), with BLOSUM62-based TCRdist applied between CDR3 peptides within each V-J. Welch's t-statistics and random forest reduced roughly 540 V-J features to some 14, which were used in a naive Bayes classifier (R e1071). Sample size was not statistically predetermined, and blinding of investigators to group allocation was not performed. According to the paper, TCR Vbeta CDR3 sequencing was carried out on 135 peripheral blood samples, which came from under 50 ophthalmopathy, around 74 hyperthyroidism and roughly 17 progressor patients.

The receptor chain draws on TRBV7-3 and TRBJ2-3; TRBD2 is a possible D gene, resting on 5 matching bases. Sequencing used peripheral blood mononuclear cells (PBMCs), obtained at new diagnosis, from a patient treated with antithyroid drugs. This clonotype originated in a woman aged 45 to 65 with Graves disease. Donor details come from another sample of the same person, matched by shared clones. The CDR3 in this case is CASSVLSGSTDTQYF. In nucleotides, the sequence is TGTGCCAGCAGCGTTCTGAGCGGAAGCACAGATACGCAGTATTTT.